This T cell receptor (beta chain) was found in a study of blood T cell dynamics during melanoma immunotherapy. Study-wide context: Patients with metastatic melanoma got pembrolizumab or nivolumab-ipilimumab as first-line care.

Germline assignment: CDR1 MGHRA and CDR2 YSYEKL. The CDR3 is made up of 18 amino acids. The ends were cut back, 3 bases at V and 3 bases at J, with 21 bases in the middle. Time point indicated: pre-treatment baseline. One draw preceded checkpoint blockade; another followed its first cycle at week 3. Using immunoSEQ multiplex PCR, the repertoire was profiled, and TCRdb retains in-frame clones only, with some absent. The sample carries fewer than 11,000 clones, 88% recorded once. The origin of this receptor is a human donor with melanoma. This chain joins TRBV4-1 and TRBJ1-5; TRBD1 might be the D (5 bases). Sequenced here: blood, sampled from a patient treated with checkpoint blockade. The CDR3 DNA is TGCGCCAGCAGCCACCCCCGGTTGGGGGGACCTGACAATCAGCCCCAGCATTTT. Protein sequence: CASSHPRLGGPDNQPQHF.